The clone carrying this T cell receptor (beta chain) was observed a few times. Its target is unknown. V lost 0 bases and J lost 6, with 8 bases in between. Germline V CDR1 and CDR2: SGHDN, FVKESK. This CDR3 is 13 amino acids long. This specimen comes from a study of regulatory T cells in long-lasting Graves disease. Time point in this sample: newly diagnosed GD, antithyroid drugs for less than 3 months. Extracted RNA from PBMCs served as the source of the TCR library. General study findings and limits: Clonotypes that were public and shared totalled 2,500 to 3,000 in persistent patients versus about a thousand in new patients.

TCR beta libraries were built with iRepertoire HTBI primers and Arm-PCR of CDR3 regions. TCRdb redid the calling of the multiplex PCR reads with MiXCR, one entry per CDR3 protein. The table has roughly 560,000 distinct CDR3 sequences, 15% to 20% seen once. This sample was also put to use in a study of T cells in Graves' hyperthyroidism and ophthalmopathy. That work states: HTBI primers were the set used in a first-round RT-PCR of the TCR CDR3. From stable hyperthyroidism, ophthalmopathy was separated by a 13 V-J model.

Specimen: peripheral blood mononuclear cells (PBMCs), collected at new diagnosis, from a patient treated with antithyroid drugs. The TCR originated in a woman in her forties or fifties with Graves disease. The chain uses TRBV14 and TRBJ1-2; D not certain. The CDR3 DNA follows: TGTGCCAGCAGCCAAGATTGGTGGGATGGCTACACCTTC. Translation gives CASSQDWWDGYTF.